Sequencing of this T cell receptor (beta chain) was carried out in a study of control samples from healthy donors and cancer patients. Repertoires were generated with immunoSEQ multiplex PCR, while TCRdb's copy carries only in-frame clones and drops some. The table has 93,000 or so clones, around 88% seen once. The germline CDR1 and CDR2 sequences are SNHLY and FYNNEI. The CDR3 totals 13 residues. Trimming cost V 6 bases and J 7 bases; bases outside gene matches: 8. The sample was PBMCs. The chain joins TRBV2 to TRBJ1-1; 7 nucleotides line up with TRBD1. The sequence was collected from a man aged 55-75 years with lung cancer. The CDR3 DNA reads as TGTGCCAGCAGGACATTAGGGACAGTTGAAGCTTTCTTT. Translated: CASRTLGTVEAFF.